Listed here are 9 T cell receptor beta chains from one sample, sequenced in a study of ipilimumab plus nivolumab after autologous stem cell transplantation. TCRdb's table, derived via immunoSEQ multiplex PCR, lists solely in-frame clones and lacks some. The sample lists 15,000 to 20,000 clones, about 80% occurring once. Sequences were derived from PBMCs, sampled in a trial of ipilimumab plus nivolumab as post-transplant consolidation. These TCRs come from a male donor with diffuse large B-cell lymphoma.

The chain links TRBV7-9 to TRBJ2-3; 7 bases fit TRBD2. V lost 1 base and J lost 2; bases outside the gene matches: 3. This CDR3 has 15 amino acids. Germline V gene data show CDR1 as SEHNR and CDR2 as FQNEAQ (reference sequence). Here the CDR3 reads CASSLERGTTDTQYF. The DNA of the CDR3 is TGTGCCAGCAGCTTAGAGCGGGGAACCACAGATACGCAGTATTTT.

CDR3 sequence: CASRRDGGPGYTF. CDR3 nucleotide sequence: TGTGCCAGCAGAAGGGACGGCGGCCCCGGCTACACCTTC. The rearrangement links TRBV27 to TRBJ1-2, with a tentative D call TRBD1 (5 bases). The germline gives CDR1 MNHEY, CDR2 SMNVEV (reference sequence). Trimming removed 6 bases from V and 8 bases from J, with 16 bases in between. The CDR3 has 13 amino acids.

The count of this clone is one. The chain has TRBV7-2 and TRBJ2-2; no clear D gene. Germline V gives CDR1 SGHTA, CDR2 FQGNSA. Trimming took 0 bases from V and 10 from J, leaving 12 bases between them. The CDR3 has 14 residues. CDR3 region: CASSLASQSLELFF. CDR3 bases: TGTGCCAGCAGCTTAGCCTCCCAGTCTTTGGAGCTGTTTTTT.

The rearrangement links TRBV29-1 to TRBJ1-1; D may be TRBD1 (5 bases). CDR1 and CDR2 from the germline V gene are SQVTM and ANQGSEA. The CDR3 sequence is 15 residues long. Trimming shortened V by 1 base and J by 7 bases, and 19 bases separated the two germline ends. The CDR3 sequence is CSVEGVDGQGNEAFF. As DNA, the CDR3 is TGCAGCGTTGAAGGGGTCGACGGCCAGGGTAATGAAGCTTTCTTT.

This chain connects TRBV7-8 to TRBJ2-7; 8 positions agree with TRBD1. The germline V gene has CDR1 SGHVS and CDR2 FQNEAQ. This CDR3 is built from 15 residues. V shed 5 bases, J shed 2 bases, and the junction held 8 bases outside the gene matches. CDR3 in DNA: TGTGCCAGCAGCAACCCGACAGGGGCTACCTACGAGCAGTACTTC. This translates into CASSNPTGATYEQYF.

V gene TRBV10-1 combines with J gene TRBJ2-7, with D perhaps TRBD1 (7 bases). Per the germline V gene, CDR1 is WNHNN and CDR2 is SYGVQD (reference sequence). V lost 6 bases to trimming and J lost 5 bases, with 14 bases between them. The CDR3 sequence is 13 residues long. CDR3 nucleotides: TGCGCCAGCAGACCACAGGGGAGGCACGAGCAGTACTTC. It is translated as CASRPQGRHEQYF.

V gene TRBV19 combines with J gene TRBJ1-2; 9 bases line up with TRBD1. Trimming cost V 9 bases and J 4 bases; bases outside gene matches: 9. Germline CDR1 reads LNHDA; CDR2 reads SQIVND (reference sequence). The length of the CDR3 is 14 residues. CDR3 region: CASGDREVGYGYTF. DNA for the CDR3: TGTGCCAGCGGGGACAGGGAGGTTGGCTATGGCTACACCTTC.

The J gene is TRBJ2-7, the V gene TRBV27, with D possibly matching TRBD2 (6 bases). The V end was cut by 2 bases, the J end by 3 bases, with 14 bases between. The germline V gene has CDR1 MNHEY and CDR2 SMNVEV (reference sequence). This CDR3 comprises 15 residues. This CDR3 is CASSLVGDWNYEQYF. DNA for the CDR3: TGTGCCAGCAGTTTAGTGGGGGACTGGAACTACGAGCAGTACTTC.

The genes are TRBV4-2 and TRBJ1-5; 7 bases agree with TRBD1. The CDR3 runs 15 residues. The V and J ends lost 0 bases and 7 bases, in that order; junction bases with no gene match: 6. Looked up from germline, CDR1 is LGHNA and CDR2 is YNFKEQ. The CDR3 region has the DNA TGTGCCAGCAGCCAAGAAGGGACAGTCGGACAGCCCCAGCATTTT. Protein: CASSQEGTVGQPQHF.